This T cell receptor beta chain stems from a study of blood T cell repertoires in COVID-19. At the level of the study: Collection of acute and convalescent COVID-19 samples took place in the United States, Italy and Spain. T cells, B-cell-depleted T cells, or PBMCs supplied cDNA or gDNA.

In the original analysis: Amplifying reference gene primers gave estimates of nucleated cell counts. The assay was immunoSEQ multiplex PCR, and TCRdb's table has in-frame clones only and misses some. The DNA was the basis for D and trimming; V, J and clone size are from that table. The repertoire consists of roughly 100,000 clones, with approximately 80% occurring once and the leading ten covering 13% to 15%. The TCR was taken from a woman aged 60-75 years with acute or convalescent COVID-19. Material for sequencing was peripheral blood.

In nucleotides, the CDR3 is TGCGCCAGCAGCTTAAATGGACAGAACTATGGCTACACCTTC. Protein product: CASSLNGQNYGYTF. The chain combines TRBV5-1 with TRBJ1-2; a weak D match, TRBD1 (6 bases). The CDR3 runs 14 residues. In germline, CDR1 is SGHRS, CDR2 YFSETQ. V was shortened by 2 bases and J by 2 bases, with 10 bases between the two germline ends.